A selection of T cell receptor beta chains follows, all from one sample in a study of identical twins. A single record per CDR3 protein comes from TCRdb applying MiXCR to the 5' RACE reads. The sample gives around 490,000 distinct CDR3 sequences, more than 20% of which show up once; more than 0.4% is in the top ten. The same sample was also studied in work on yellow fever vaccine responses in identical twins.

Sequenced: CD4+ T cells sorted from blood. The receptors were gathered from a woman aged 18-29 years in good health. Both conserved end residues are part of each CDR3. D genes are given only for firm matches. Rows give clone size only sometimes, using once, few, many, or a class for an expanded clone.

d_call	v_call	j_call	clone_size	cdr3_aa	cdr3_nt
NA	TRBV9	TRBJ1-6	few	CASSVDLNKGPLHF	TGTGCCAGCAGCGTAGACCTCAATAAAGGACCCCTCCACTTT
TRBD2	TRBV5-1	TRBJ2-1	few	CASSGTSGGESSYNEQFF	TGCGCCAGCAGCGGTACTAGCGGGGGGGAGAGCTCCTACAATGAGCAGTTCTTC
NA	TRBV24-1	TRBJ1-3	few	CATSDFAGNTIYF	TGTGCCACCAGTGATTTTGCCGGAAACACCATATATTTT
NA	TRBV12-3/TRBV12-4	TRBJ1-2	few	CASSPKVGGYGYTF	TGTGCCAGCAGCCCAAAGGTCGGGGGCTATGGCTACACCTTC
TRBD1	TRBV6-6	TRBJ2-7	NA	CASSSDRVGEQYF	TGTGCCAGCAGTTCAGACAGGGTGGGAGAGCAGTACTTC
NA	TRBV20-1	TRBJ2-3	few	CSAVMGADTQYF	TGCAGCGCCGTCATGGGAGCCGATACGCAGTATTTT
NA	TRBV29-1	TRBJ1-5	few	CSVAWTDNQPQHF	TGCAGCGTCGCCTGGACGGACAATCAGCCCCAGCATTTT
NA	TRBV2	TRBJ1-1	NA	CASSEVVYTEAFF	TGTGCCAGCAGTGAAGTCGTGTACACTGAAGCTTTCTTT
NA	TRBV20-1	TRBJ1-5	few	CSARIPANQPQHF	TGCAGTGCTAGAATACCGGCTAATCAGCCCCAGCATTTT
NA	TRBV10-2	TRBJ2-1	NA	CASKGLSGVSSYNEQFF	TGCGCCAGCAAGGGACTTTCGGGGGTCAGCTCCTACAATGAGCAGTTCTTC
NA	TRBV20-1	TRBJ2-1	NA	CSATSKYNEQFF	TGCAGTGCTACCTCGAAATACAATGAGCAGTTCTTC
NA	TRBV19	TRBJ2-1	NA	CASSMGASGTYNEQFF	TGTGCCAGTAGTATGGGGGCTAGCGGTACATACAATGAGCAGTTCTTC
NA	TRBV5-1	TRBJ2-5	NA	CASSLVGLETQYF	TGCGCCAGCAGCTTGGTCGGGCTGGAGACCCAGTACTTC
NA	TRBV12-3/TRBV12-4	TRBJ2-5	NA	CASSLVPQEETQYF	TGTGCCAGCAGTTTAGTCCCACAAGAAGAGACCCAGTACTTC
NA	TRBV29-1	TRBJ1-1	NA	CSVNLRQAFF	TGCAGCGTGAACCTGCGTCAGGCTTTCTTT
TRBD2	TRBV7-2	TRBJ2-5	NA	CASSPQWGGETQYF	TGTGCCAGCAGCCCCCAGTGGGGGGGTGAGACCCAGTACTTC
NA	TRBV7-9	TRBJ2-4	NA	CASSLEARVNIQYF	TGTGCCAGCAGCTTAGAAGCCAGGGTGAACATTCAGTACTTC
NA	TRBV2	TRBJ2-5	NA	CASSVSPPETQYF	TGTGCCAGCAGTGTGTCTCCCCCAGAGACCCAGTACTTC
NA	TRBV4-1	TRBJ1-5	few	CASSLSAPRQPQHF	TGCGCCAGCAGCCTTTCGGCCCCAAGACAGCCCCAGCATTTT
NA	TRBV19	TRBJ2-1	NA	CASTRRGGNEQFF	TGTGCCAGTACACGCCGAGGGGGCAATGAGCAGTTCTTC
NA	TRBV11-2	TRBJ2-7	NA	CASSSHPTATYEQYF	TGTGCCAGCAGCTCACACCCTACAGCTACCTACGAGCAGTACTTC
NA	TRBV6-2/TRBV6-3	TRBJ2-1	NA	CASSYQLYEQFF	TGTGCCAGCAGTTACCAGTTATACGAGCAGTTCTTC
NA	TRBV3-1	TRBJ1-3	NA	CASSLRQATSGNTIYF	TGTGCCAGCAGCCTTCGTCAGGCTACTTCTGGAAACACCATATATTTT
TRBD1	TRBV12-3/TRBV12-4	TRBJ2-2	few	CASRSSQGEAGELFF	TGTGCCAGCCGATCAAGTCAGGGGGAAGCCGGGGAGCTGTTTTTT
NA	TRBV10-3	TRBJ2-3	few	CAITIAEGTDTQYF	TGTGCCATCACCATAGCGGAGGGGACAGATACGCAGTATTTT
TRBD1	TRBV7-2	TRBJ1-6	NA	CASSLRRPGQGGSPLHF	TGTGCCAGCAGCTTAAGGCGCCCGGGACAGGGTGGTTCACCCCTCCACTTT
TRBD2	TRBV5-1	TRBJ2-7	NA	CASSSSGGPSYEQYF	TGCGCCAGCAGCTCGAGCGGGGGCCCCTCCTACGAGCAGTACTTC
NA	TRBV20-1	TRBJ1-5	NA	CSARDRHNPNQPQHF	TGCAGTGCTCGGGACCGACACAATCCCAATCAGCCCCAGCATTTT
NA	TRBV20-1	TRBJ2-3	NA	CSAPRTSTDTQYF	TGCAGTGCCCCCCGGACTAGCACAGATACGCAGTATTTT
TRBD1	TRBV19	TRBJ2-2	few	CASSRDPYRGTNTGELFF	TGTGCCAGTAGTAGAGACCCCTACAGGGGAACGAACACCGGGGAGCTGTTTTTT
NA	TRBV2	TRBJ2-6	NA	CASIFHSGANVLTF	TGTGCCAGCATTTTCCACTCTGGGGCCAACGTCCTGACTTTC
TRBD2	TRBV5-5	TRBJ2-5	NA	CASSRGLAGKYQETQYF	TGTGCCAGCAGCAGGGGACTAGCGGGGAAGTACCAAGAGACCCAGTACTTC
TRBD2	TRBV19	TRBJ2-1	few	CASTPSIAGGSNEQFF	TGTGCCAGTACCCCATCGATAGCGGGAGGTAGCAATGAGCAGTTCTTC
NA	TRBV29-1	TRBJ2-1	NA	CSVHYNEQFF	TGCAGCGTCCACTACAATGAGCAGTTCTTC
TRBD2	TRBV4-1	TRBJ2-1	few	CASSQVLGLAGVGEQFF	TGCGCCAGCAGCCAAGTCCTAGGGCTAGCGGGAGTCGGTGAGCAGTTCTTC
TRBD2	TRBV24-1	TRBJ2-5	NA	CATSDPAVGGGETQYF	TGTGCCACCAGTGATCCCGCCGTCGGGGGGGGAGAGACCCAGTACTTC
TRBD2	TRBV5-1	TRBJ2-7	NA	CASSLTGTRTSIGSYEQYF	TGCGCCAGCAGCTTAACCGGGACTAGGACCAGTATAGGATCCTACGAGCAGTACTTC
NA	TRBV20-1	TRBJ1-3	NA	CSARDQRGHGGNTIYF	TGCAGTGCTAGAGACCAACGGGGGCATGGAGGAAACACCATATATTTT
TRBD2	TRBV10-3	TRBJ2-1	few	CAISDLGTSGNEQFF	TGTGCCATCAGTGACCTGGGGACTAGCGGGAATGAGCAGTTCTTC
TRBD2	TRBV20-1	TRBJ2-5	few	CSAPSGAQETQYF	TGCAGTGCGCCTAGCGGAGCACAAGAGACCCAGTACTTC
TRBD2	TRBV27	TRBJ2-3	few	CASSLSGGRAGDTQYF	TGTGCCAGCAGTTTGAGCGGCGGGAGGGCGGGAGATACGCAGTATTTT
NA	TRBV20-1	TRBJ2-3	few	CSARHLWDTQYF	TGCAGTGCTAGGCACCTATGGGATACGCAGTATTTT
TRBD2	TRBV27	TRBJ2-3	few	CASRLAGGQTDTQYF	TGTGCCAGCAGACTAGCGGGGGGGCAAACAGATACGCAGTATTTT
TRBD1	TRBV10-3	TRBJ2-3	many	CAIGTVTLYF	TGTGCCATCGGGACAGTCACGTTGTATTTT
NA	TRBV5-1	TRBJ2-3	few	CASSLAGREVDTQYF	TGCGCCAGCAGCTTGGCCGGCAGAGAGGTAGATACGCAGTATTTT